This is a list of T cell receptor beta chains from one sample in a study of identifying expanded T cells in peripheral blood. Sequenced by immunoSEQ multiplex PCR; TCRdb stores in-frame clones only, minus some. Among approximately 83,000 clones listed, approximately 84% were seen once. Sequenced sample: blood. The receptors come from a person aged 18 to 75 in good health. Both conserved end residues are part of each CDR3. The D gene is left open where the match is weak. Size is omitted from some rows. Given values are once, few, many or a class for expanded clones.

clone_size: -; j_call: TRBJ1-1; d_call: TRBD1; v_call: TRBV28; cdr3_aa: CASSLLGQGTEAFF; cdr3_nt: TGTGCCAGCAGCCTTCTGGGACAGGGCACTGAAGCTTTCTTT
clone_size: -; j_call: TRBJ2-7; d_call: -; v_call: TRBV12-5; cdr3_aa: CASAGGWGALSYEQYF; cdr3_nt: TGTGCTAGTGCCGGGGGTTGGGGGGCCCTTTCCTACGAGCAGTACTTC
clone_size: -; j_call: TRBJ1-2; d_call: -; v_call: TRBV7-9; cdr3_aa: CASRPGRDPRYGYTF; cdr3_nt: TGTGCCAGCAGACCAGGGAGGGACCCTAGGTATGGCTACACCTTC
clone_size: -; j_call: TRBJ2-1; d_call: -; v_call: TRBV11-2; cdr3_aa: CASSLVSVAGRNEQFF; cdr3_nt: TGTGCCAGCAGCTTAGTTTCGGTGGCGGGAAGAAATGAGCAGTTCTTC
clone_size: -; j_call: TRBJ1-1; d_call: -; v_call: TRBV29-1; cdr3_aa: CSVETQGNTEAFF; cdr3_nt: TGCAGCGTTGAAACACAGGGGAACACTGAAGCTTTCTTT
clone_size: once; j_call: TRBJ2-3; d_call: TRBD2; v_call: TRBV5-1; cdr3_aa: CASSYQAGGLADTQYF; cdr3_nt: TGCGCCAGCAGCTACCAAGCGGGGGGCCTCGCAGATACGCAGTATTTT
clone_size: -; j_call: TRBJ2-3; d_call: TRBD2; v_call: TRBV5-1; cdr3_aa: CASSRERGLSTDTQYF; cdr3_nt: TGCGCCAGCAGCCGGGAGCGGGGGCTTAGCACAGATACGCAGTATTTT
clone_size: -; j_call: TRBJ2-4; d_call: -; v_call: TRBV5-4; cdr3_aa: CASSLDSGTAKNIQYF; cdr3_nt: TGTGCCAGCAGCTTGGACTCGGGAACGGCCAAAAACATTCAGTACTTC
clone_size: -; j_call: TRBJ1-2; d_call: TRBD1; v_call: TRBV7-2; cdr3_aa: CASSSTGTGGSNYGYTF; cdr3_nt: TGTGCCAGCAGCTCGACCGGGACAGGGGGCTCTAACTATGGCTACACCTTC
clone_size: -; j_call: TRBJ2-7; d_call: -; v_call: TRBV11-2; cdr3_aa: CASSLGYSYEQYF; cdr3_nt: TGTGCCAGCAGCTTGGGCTACTCCTACGAGCAGTACTTC
clone_size: -; j_call: TRBJ2-3; d_call: -; v_call: TRBV5-1; cdr3_aa: CASSLSVTTDTQYF; cdr3_nt: TGCGCCAGCAGCTTGTCGGTTACCACAGATACGCAGTATTTT
clone_size: -; j_call: TRBJ2-7; d_call: -; v_call: TRBV11-3; cdr3_aa: CASSSTLPGSTLTYEQYF; cdr3_nt: TGTGCCAGCAGCAGTACCCTGCCGGGGTCCACCCTGACCTACGAGCAGTACTTC
clone_size: -; j_call: TRBJ2-7; d_call: -; v_call: TRBV30; cdr3_aa: CAWSVYGYEQYF; cdr3_nt: TGTGCCTGGAGTGTATATGGATACGAGCAGTACTTC
clone_size: -; j_call: TRBJ1-1; d_call: -; v_call: TRBV6-5; cdr3_aa: CASSSRGIFAEAFF; cdr3_nt: TGTGCCAGCAGTTCCAGGGGAATTTTTGCTGAAGCTTTCTTT
clone_size: few; j_call: TRBJ1-6; d_call: -; v_call: TRBV28; cdr3_aa: CASSKPIPQGSLRPLHF; cdr3_nt: TGTGCCAGCAGTAAGCCTATACCCCAGGGGTCCTTGCGGCCCCTCCACTTT
clone_size: -; j_call: TRBJ2-3; d_call: -; v_call: TRBV18; cdr3_aa: CASSGRQQGTDTQYF; cdr3_nt: TGTGCCAGCTCAGGACGACAGCAAGGCACAGATACGCAGTATTTT
clone_size: -; j_call: TRBJ2-5; d_call: -; v_call: TRBV20-1; cdr3_aa: CSARWETQYF; cdr3_nt: TGCAGTGCTAGATGGGAGACCCAGTACTTC
clone_size: few; j_call: TRBJ1-5; d_call: -; v_call: TRBV2; cdr3_aa: CASSEAAGGNQPQHF; cdr3_nt: TGTGCCAGCAGTGAAGCTGCCGGGGGCAATCAGCCCCAGCATTTT
clone_size: once; j_call: TRBJ1-1; d_call: -; v_call: TRBV5-6; cdr3_aa: CASSFAGIGTEAFF; cdr3_nt: TGTGCCAGCAGCTTCGCGGGGATAGGTACTGAAGCTTTCTTT
clone_size: -; j_call: TRBJ2-3; d_call: -; v_call: TRBV4-3; cdr3_aa: CASSQDRAGPDTQYF; cdr3_nt: TGCGCCAGCAGCCAAGATAGGGCCGGCCCAGATACGCAGTATTTT
clone_size: few; j_call: TRBJ1-5; d_call: TRBD1; v_call: TRBV7-8; cdr3_aa: CASSLGQGEPQHF; cdr3_nt: TGTGCCAGCAGCTTAGGACAGGGGGAGCCCCAGCATTTT
clone_size: -; j_call: TRBJ2-2; d_call: TRBD2; v_call: TRBV11-2; cdr3_aa: CASSLAGLAANTGELFF; cdr3_nt: TGTGCCAGCAGCTTAGCGGGGCTAGCGGCGAACACCGGGGAGCTGTTTTTT
clone_size: -; j_call: TRBJ2-7; d_call: -; v_call: TRBV6-5; cdr3_aa: CASSYSRDNYEQYF; cdr3_nt: TGTGCCAGCAGTTATTCGAGGGACAACTACGAGCAGTACTTC
clone_size: -; j_call: TRBJ1-2; d_call: TRBD1; v_call: TRBV27; cdr3_aa: CASSATGGADYGYTF; cdr3_nt: TGTGCCAGCAGTGCCACAGGGGGCGCGGACTATGGCTACACCTTC
clone_size: -; j_call: TRBJ2-7; d_call: -; v_call: TRBV6-6; cdr3_aa: CASRTTGVGYEQYF; cdr3_nt: TGTGCCAGCAGGACGACGGGTGTAGGCTACGAGCAGTACTTC
clone_size: -; j_call: TRBJ1-2; d_call: -; v_call: TRBV19; cdr3_aa: CAARGHLLNYGYTF; cdr3_nt: TGTGCCGCAAGAGGACACCTCCTAAACTATGGCTACACCTTC
clone_size: -; j_call: TRBJ1-1; d_call: -; v_call: TRBV6-5; cdr3_aa: CASSYSRGTEAFF; cdr3_nt: TGTGCCAGCAGTTACTCACGGGGAACTGAAGCTTTCTTT
clone_size: medium-sized; j_call: TRBJ1-2; d_call: -; v_call: TRBV30; cdr3_aa: CAWSVLSLGFAF; cdr3_nt: TGTGCCTGGAGTGTTTTGTCCTTGGGTTTCGCCTTC
clone_size: -; j_call: TRBJ1-3; d_call: -; v_call: TRBV19; cdr3_aa: CASSMAAGTGNTIYF; cdr3_nt: TGTGCCAGTAGTATGGCGGCGGGGACTGGAAACACCATATATTTT
clone_size: -; j_call: TRBJ1-2; d_call: TRBD1; v_call: TRBV7-2; cdr3_aa: CASSSGGNYGYTF; cdr3_nt: TGTGCCAGCAGCTCAGGGGGTAACTATGGCTACACCTTC
clone_size: -; j_call: TRBJ1-1; d_call: TRBD1; v_call: TRBV7-2; cdr3_aa: CASSLRTGTTEAFF; cdr3_nt: TGTGCCAGCAGCCTACGGACAGGGACCACTGAAGCTTTCTTT
clone_size: -; j_call: TRBJ2-3; d_call: -; v_call: TRBV18; cdr3_aa: CASSGRSSVTDTQYF; cdr3_nt: TGTGCCAGCTCCGGACGTTCTAGCGTCACAGATACGCAGTATTTT
clone_size: -; j_call: TRBJ2-3; d_call: -; v_call: TRBV30; cdr3_aa: CAWSRLADTQYF; cdr3_nt: TGTGCCTGGAGTCGACTAGCAGATACGCAGTATTTT
clone_size: few; j_call: TRBJ1-2; d_call: -; v_call: TRBV11-2; cdr3_aa: CASSLAGIGIGYTF; cdr3_nt: TGTGCCAGCAGTTTAGCAGGGATTGGGATCGGCTACACCTTC
clone_size: -; j_call: TRBJ2-7; d_call: TRBD1; v_call: TRBV18; cdr3_aa: CASSPDRGSYEQYF; cdr3_nt: TGTGCCAGCTCACCAGACAGGGGCTCCTACGAGCAGTACTTC
clone_size: few; j_call: TRBJ2-7; d_call: -; v_call: TRBV12-2; cdr3_aa: CASRLALRPKTYEQYF; cdr3_nt: TGTGCAAGTCGCTTAGCCCTTAGGCCGAAAACCTACGAGCAGTACTTC
clone_size: -; j_call: TRBJ1-2; d_call: TRBD1; v_call: TRBV29-1; cdr3_aa: CSATLGRTGGRLVDYGYTF; cdr3_nt: TGCAGCGCCACCCTGGGGAGGACAGGGGGCCGGTTGGTGGACTATGGCTACACCTTC
clone_size: -; j_call: TRBJ2-1; d_call: -; v_call: TRBV11-2; cdr3_aa: CASSLLVLTHEQFF; cdr3_nt: TGTGCCAGCAGCTTATTAGTCCTGACCCATGAGCAGTTCTTC
clone_size: -; j_call: TRBJ1-2; d_call: TRBD1; v_call: TRBV4-1; cdr3_aa: CASSQDVGQGRVANYGYTF; cdr3_nt: TGCGCCAGCAGCCAAGATGTCGGACAGGGGAGAGTGGCTAACTATGGCTACACCTTC
clone_size: -; j_call: TRBJ2-5; d_call: -; v_call: TRBV11-2; cdr3_aa: CASSGRRTQYF; cdr3_nt: TGTGCCAGCAGCGGACGTAGGACCCAGTACTTC
clone_size: -; j_call: TRBJ1-4; d_call: -; v_call: TRBV19; cdr3_aa: CASSIDRGARGEKLFF; cdr3_nt: TGTGCCAGTAGTATAGATCGGGGGGCGAGGGGTGAAAAACTGTTTTTT
clone_size: -; j_call: TRBJ1-6; d_call: -; v_call: TRBV5-6; cdr3_aa: CASSPYFMSPLHF; cdr3_nt: TGTGCCAGCAGCCCTTACTTTATGTCACCCCTCCACTTT
clone_size: -; j_call: TRBJ1-2; d_call: -; v_call: TRBV7-2; cdr3_aa: CASSLPQRQPFYGYTF; cdr3_nt: TGTGCCAGCAGCTTACCCCAGCGGCAACCGTTCTATGGCTACACCTTC
clone_size: -; j_call: TRBJ1-1; d_call: -; v_call: TRBV7-2; cdr3_aa: CASSLVGQSYTEAFF; cdr3_nt: TGTGCCAGCAGCTTAGTTGGGCAGTCTTACACTGAAGCTTTCTTT
clone_size: -; j_call: TRBJ2-7; d_call: -; v_call: TRBV15; cdr3_aa: CATSTKPWADLSYEQYF; cdr3_nt: TGTGCCACCAGCACTAAGCCATGGGCAGATTTATCCTACGAGCAGTACTTC
clone_size: once; j_call: TRBJ2-5; d_call: TRBD1; v_call: TRBV18; cdr3_aa: CASSLHRGDEETQYF; cdr3_nt: TGTGCCAGCTCACTCCACAGGGGAGACGAAGAGACCCAGTACTTC
clone_size: -; j_call: TRBJ1-2; d_call: -; v_call: TRBV7-7; cdr3_aa: CASSPLGGGQGYTF; cdr3_nt: TGTGCCAGCAGCCCCCTGGGGGGGGGCCAAGGCTACACCTTC
clone_size: -; j_call: TRBJ1-2; d_call: TRBD1; v_call: TRBV5-4; cdr3_aa: CASSLGQGVALGGYTF; cdr3_nt: TGTGCCAGCAGCTTGGGACAGGGGGTGGCTTTAGGCGGCTACACCTTC